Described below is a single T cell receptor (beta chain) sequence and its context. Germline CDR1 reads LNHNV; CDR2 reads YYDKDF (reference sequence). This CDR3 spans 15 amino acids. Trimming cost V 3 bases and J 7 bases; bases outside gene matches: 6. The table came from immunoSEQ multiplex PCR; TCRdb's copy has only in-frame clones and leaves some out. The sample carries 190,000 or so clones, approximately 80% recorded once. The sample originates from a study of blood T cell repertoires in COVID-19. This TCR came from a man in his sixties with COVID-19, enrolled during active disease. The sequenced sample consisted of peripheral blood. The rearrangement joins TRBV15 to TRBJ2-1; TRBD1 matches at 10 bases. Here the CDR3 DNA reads TGTGCCACCAGCAGGCCGGGACAGGGGAGTAATGAGCAGTTCTTC. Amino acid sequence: CATSRPGQGSNEQFF.